This TCR beta chain was sequenced for a study of T cell responses to AZD1222 COVID-19 vaccine. Assay: immunoSEQ multiplex PCR; the TCRdb copy retains only in-frame clones and omits some. The data hold 120,000 or so clones, with 85% to 90% observed a single time. Note on this clone: As yet, its antigen is unknown.

Whole-study results and caveats: Baseline antibody screening turned up just a handful of seropositive AZD1222 recipients. Clonal diversity may have been underestimated, and the donors were mostly white British, with more females than males. Samples come after the peak T cell response, not at day 14.

The V and J ends lost 2 bases and 0 bases respectively, with 11 bases between them. The CDR3 has 16 residues. Germline CDR1 is SGHDN and CDR2 is FVKESK. The chain has TRBV14 and TRBJ2-1; D gene ambiguous. Material: peripheral blood, obtained on day 0 of AZD1222 vaccination. The receptor was derived from an adult in good health. The CDR3 sequence is CASSQIITSSYNEQFF. CDR3 nucleotide sequence: TGTGCCAGCAGCCAAATAATTACGAGCTCCTACAATGAGCAGTTCTTC.